Each of the 17 T cell receptor beta chains below was sequenced from the same sample in a study of T-cell reconstitution after alpha-beta-depleted transplantation in children. Unique molecular identifiers were incorporated into the prepared TCRbeta library. Each CDR3 protein is one row after TCRdb ran MiXCR on the PCR reads. The repertoire includes about 170,000 distinct CDR3 sequences, around 10% of them detected once, and about 12% sits in the top ten. Source: PBMCs, taken before TCRalphabeta/CD19-depleted stem cell transplant. These receptors came from a boy aged 2 to 10 with acute myeloid leukemia, due to receive a stem cell transplant.

Many counts were recorded for this clonotype. The rearrangement links TRBV28 to TRBJ2-1; no firm D call. The CDR3 covers 16 residues. V gave up 3 bases and J gave up 3 bases, with 15 bases separating them. Germline V CDR1 and CDR2: MDHEN, SYDVKM. The CDR3 loop is CASSFPRFKGYNEQFF. DNA of the CDR3: TGTGCCAGCAGTTTCCCCAGGTTCAAGGGCTACAATGAGCAGTTCTTC.

This clonotype occurred a few times. The rearrangement links TRBV20-1 to TRBJ1-1, with D perhaps TRBD1 (6 bases). The germline V gene encodes CDR1 DFQATT and CDR2 SNEGSKA (reference sequence). The CDR3 has 14 residues. Trimming took 5 bases from V and 1 from J, leaving 14 bases between them. CDR3 in amino acids: CSAPERGQNTEAFF. The CDR3 nucleotides are TGCAGTGCTCCCGAGCGGGGACAGAACACTGAAGCTTTCTTT.

The table lists this clonotype with many counts. The CDR3 DNA is TGTGCCAGCAGCAAAGACAGGGAAGGGGGGGGTTGCACTGAAGCTTTCTTT. It translates to CASSKDREGGGCTEAFF. The chain carries TRBV21-1 and TRBJ1-1; the table's D call of TRBD1 was not tested on the DNA. TRBV21-1 is reported as a pseudogene. The CDR3 contains 17 residues.

This clonotype was seen ten or more times. The gene calls are TRBV4-1 and TRBJ1-2; D unclear. Per the germline V gene, CDR1 is MGHRA and CDR2 is YSYEKL. The germline V and J ends were trimmed by 8 bases and 2 bases, with 9 bases remaining between them. The CDR3 has 12 amino acids. CDR3 in amino acids: CASVGANYGYTF. CDR3 bases: TGCGCCAGCGTCGGTGCCAACTATGGCTACACCTTC.

This clonotype has at least ten counts. This chain connects TRBV7-9 to TRBJ2-2; D unclear. Trimming cost V 1 base and J 0 bases, with 9 bases left between them. The CDR3 has 16 residues. The germline CDR1 and CDR2 sequences are SEHNR and FQNEAQ (reference sequence). The CDR3 coding sequence is TGTGCCAGCAGCTTAGTGGGCACCTCGAACACCGGGGAGCTGTTTTTT. Translating it yields CASSLVGTSNTGELFF.

This clonotype has at least ten counts. The chain recombines TRBV14 with TRBJ2-7; D not certain. The CDR3 sequence is 12 residues long. Germline loops: CDR1 SGHDN, CDR2 FVKESK. V lost 1 base to trimming and J lost 6 bases, with 7 bases between them. DNA of the CDR3: TGTGCCAGCAGCCAAGTATTCAGCGAGCAGTACTTC. This translates into CASSQVFSEQYF.

This clonotype was picked up many times. V and J are TRBV3-1 and TRBJ1-2; tentatively, D is TRBD1 (6 bases). The CDR3 extends over 12 amino acids. Trimming stripped 4 bases from V and 12 bases from J, with 15 bases between. Germline V gene sequence: CDR1 LGHDT, CDR2 YNNKEL (reference sequence). For the CDR3, the DNA is TGTGCCAGCAGCCCCAGGGGCCTCGTGAACACCTTC. Its translation is CASSPRGLVNTF.

This clonotype occurred many times. The genes are TRBV12-3 or TRBV12-4 and TRBJ2-2; TRBD1 is a possible D gene (6 bases). The CDR3 covers 13 residues. Trimming left V 5 bases short and J 6 bases short, with 10 bases between. The CDR3 DNA follows: TGTGCCAGCAGTGGACAGTGGCCCGGGGAGCTGTTTTTT. Translated, it gives CASSGQWPGELFF.

This clonotype was seen repeatedly, ten times or more. The chain joins TRBV5-1 to TRBJ2-7, with D possibly being TRBD1 (6 bases). Per germline, CDR1 SGHRS and CDR2 YFSETQ. V was trimmed by 4 bases and J by 2 bases, leaving 13 bases between them. The CDR3 is 14 residues long. Here the CDR3 DNA reads TGCGCCAGCAGCCCCCGACAGGAAACCTACGAGCAGTACTTC. The encoded protein is CASSPRQETYEQYF.

This clonotype occurred many times. The junction does not match germline at one end; this may be a read error. The genes are TRBV5-1 and TRBJ2-1; possible D gene TRBD2, 5 bases. Germline lookup yields CDR1 SGHRS and CDR2 YFSETQ. The CDR3 loop spans 15 amino acids. The CDR3 is CASSLVASSDNEQFF. The DNA of the CDR3 is TGCGCCAGCAGCTTGGTGGCTAGCTCCGACAATGAGCAGTTCTTC.

This clonotype was found many times. The chain carries TRBV11-2 and TRBJ2-3, with 7 bases identical to TRBD2. Germline CDR1 reads SGHAT; CDR2 reads FQNNGV. This CDR3 region has 15 residues. Trimming at V came to 7 bases and at J to 0 bases, leaving 7 bases not matched to a gene. The CDR3 DNA is TGTGCCAGCACCTATGGGAGGGGTAGCACAGATACGCAGTATTTT. Protein: CASTYGRGSTDTQYF.

This clonotype is categorized as medium-sized. The chain carries TRBV12-3 or TRBV12-4 and TRBJ2-5, with D possibly being TRBD1 or TRBD2 (6 bases each). There are 13 residues in the CDR3. V lost 3 bases and J lost 5, with 10 bases in between. In DNA form, the CDR3 reads TGTGCCAGCAGTTTCGGGGGCGCGGAGACCCAGTACTTC. Its protein product is CASSFGGAETQYF.

As to this clonotype: Lacking the conserved final phenylalanine or tryptophan, this CDR3 likely reflects a read error. The chain couples TRBV5-1 to TRBJ1-1; no definite D call. Germline V CDR1 and CDR2: SGHRS, YFSETQ. This CDR3 has 11 amino acids. Between the trimmed V and J ends, which lost 5 bases and 5 bases, there was a span of 7 bases. CDR3: CASSGDTEAFI. CDR3 bases: TGCGCCAGCAGTGGGGATACTGAAGCTTTCATT.

This clonotype was counted ten times or more. This chain uses TRBV7-2 with TRBJ2-3, with 9 bases aligning to TRBD2. V was clipped by 8 bases and J by 7 bases; unmatched bases: 19. Per the germline V gene, CDR1 is SGHTA and CDR2 is FQGNSA. The CDR3 has 17 residues. CDR3 DNA: TGTGCCAGCGCCGAGGGAGCGGGAGGATTCGGTGGGAATACGCAGTATTTT. Its translation: CASAEGAGGFGGNTQYF.

This clonotype was recorded at least ten times. The J gene is TRBJ2-3, the V gene TRBV11-2, with 7 bases matching TRBD2. The V and J ends lost 5 bases and 0 bases, in that order; junction bases with no gene match: 14. The CDR3 covers 18 residues. Per germline, CDR1 SGHAT and CDR2 FQNNGV. CDR3 loop: CASSTGLGSFTSTDTQYF. The CDR3, as DNA: TGTGCCAGCAGCACCGGACTAGGTTCCTTTACTAGCACAGATACGCAGTATTTT.

This clonotype was found many times. This chain links TRBV29-1 with TRBJ2-7, with 16 bases aligning to TRBD2. The V gene end was trimmed by 6 bases and the J gene end by 7 bases; junction bases not matched to a gene: 12. Germline V lookup: CDR1 SQVTM, CDR2 ANQGSEA. This CDR3 spans 16 amino acids. The CDR3 region has the DNA TGCAGCGTCGACCCGGGACTAGCGGGAGGGCCCGGTGAGCAGTACTTC. Its translation is CSVDPGLAGGPGEQYF.

In this sample, this clonotype turned up many times. The chain carries TRBV6-2 or TRBV6-3 and TRBJ2-7; 12 bases map to TRBD2. The CDR3 has 15 amino acids. With 2 bases clipped from V and 7 bases from J, the junction kept 6 bases outside the gene matches. CDR1 and CDR2 (germline): MNHEY, SVGEGT. CDR3 coding DNA: TGTGCCAGCAGTTACCTGTCTAGCGGGAGGGGAGAGCAGTACTTC. Its protein is CASSYLSSGRGEQYF.